Below, 30 T cell receptor beta chains from the same sample are listed, as sequenced in a study of shared clonotypes between healthy human individuals. Method: immunoSEQ multiplex PCR; TCRdb's copy keeps in-frame clones and lacks some. There are around 2.1 million clones in the sample; 85% to 95% occur only once, and over 1.5% lies in the top ten. Naive CD8 cells, CD45RO-negative and positively selected for CCR7, excluded terminally differentiated effector memory CD45RA+ cells. The sequenced sample consisted of naive CD8+ T cells from PBMCs. These receptors were collected from a man younger than 30 in good health. Some clones in this sample may be carry-over from other donors' samples.

The gene calls are TRBV5-1 and TRBJ1-2, with D possibly matching TRBD1 (6 bases). V lost 3 bases and J 3 bases, leaving 15 bases between the germline ends. The CDR3 is 15 amino acids. The germline gives CDR1 SGHRS, CDR2 YFSETQ. CDR3: CASSSLQGTDYGYTF. The CDR3 DNA follows: TGCGCCAGCAGCTCATTACAGGGTACTGACTATGGCTACACCTTC.

The V and J genes are TRBV7-9 and TRBJ2-5, with 16 bases aligning to TRBD2. The CDR3 is 17 residues long. V gave up 7 bases and J gave up 4 bases; unmatched junction bases: 9. CDR1 is SEHNR and CDR2 is FQNEAQ in the germline V gene (reference sequence). This CDR3 reads CASTPGTSGRGTETQYF. As DNA, the CDR3 is TGTGCCAGCACCCCCGGGACTAGCGGGAGGGGGACAGAGACCCAGTACTTC. Looking up the rest from reference TRBV7-9 and TRBJ2-5 gives the full variable domain: DTGVSQNPRHKITKRGQNVTFRCDPISEHNRLYWYRQTLGQGPEFLTYFQNEAQLEKSRLLSDRFSAERPKGSFSTLEIQRTEQGDSAMYLCASTPGTSGRGTETQYFGPGTRLLVL.

This clone has a single count. CDR3 DNA: TGTGCCAGCAGTTTAACTAGGGGCTCCTTCTATGGCTACACCTTC. As protein: CASSLTRGSFYGYTF. The chain carries TRBV28 and TRBJ1-2; D may be TRBD1 (5 bases). CDR3 length: 15 residues. The V and J ends lost 2 bases and 4 bases respectively, with 14 bases between them. The germline V gene encodes CDR1 MDHEN and CDR2 SYDVKM.

This chain links TRBV4-1 with TRBJ2-2; 7 bases fit TRBD1. There are 15 residues in the CDR3. The V segment lost 5 bases and the J segment 2 bases; nucleotides outside the gene matches: 5. The V gene's germline CDR1 is MGHRA and CDR2 YSYEKL. CDR3 protein: CASSFRDSNTGELFF. DNA of the CDR3: TGCGCCAGCAGCTTTCGGGACAGTAACACCGGGGAGCTGTTTTTT.

The chain recombines TRBV13 with TRBJ2-7; 7 positions agree with TRBD1. The CDR3 loop spans 14 amino acids. Germline V gene data show CDR1 as PRHDT and CDR2 as FYEKMQ (reference sequence). The ends lost 5 bases at V and 6 bases at J; junction bases unmatched: 10. This CDR3 is CASSTRGLPSEQYF. CDR3 nucleotide sequence: TGTGCCAGCAGCACTAGGGGGCTCCCTAGCGAGCAGTACTTC.

The chain employs TRBV4-3 and TRBJ2-7; D uncertain. Germline CDR1 LGHNA, CDR2 YSLEER. This CDR3 contains 14 residues. The ends were cut back, 0 bases at V and 6 bases at J, with 12 bases in the middle. The CDR3 reads CASSQDVTLSEQYF. The DNA of the CDR3 is TGCGCCAGCAGCCAAGATGTTACTCTTTCCGAGCAGTACTTC.

The chain recombines TRBV4-1 with TRBJ2-1, with D perhaps TRBD2 (6 bases). This CDR3 region has 15 residues. V lost 1 base, J lost 4 bases, and 11 bases lay in between. The germline gives CDR1 MGHRA, CDR2 YSYEKL. As DNA, the CDR3 is TGCGCCAGCAGCCAAGGTGTTAGCGGATACAATGAGCAGTTCTTC. Translating gives CASSQGVSGYNEQFF.

The CDR3 protein is CSAVQLGLWQFF. The CDR3 DNA sequence: TGCAGCGCGGTACAGCTCGGGCTGTGGCAGTTCTTC. The V call is TRBV29-1, the J call TRBJ2-1; D not certain. The CDR3 runs to 12 residues. Trimming took 7 bases from V and 12 from J, leaving 19 bases between them. Germline CDR1 reads SQVTM; CDR2 reads ANQGSEA.

This clone appeared a single time. This chain joins TRBV29-1 and TRBJ2-2; D uncertain. Germline V gene data show CDR1 as SQVTM and CDR2 as ANQGSEA. Trimming took 0 bases from V and 6 from J, leaving 11 bases between them. The CDR3 extends over 14 amino acids. The CDR3, as DNA: TGCAGCGTTGAAGATGGTAGCAGACCCGGGGAGCTGTTTTTT. Its translation is CSVEDGSRPGELFF.

The chain links TRBV11-2 to TRBJ2-7; TRBD1 matches at 10 bases. The germline CDR1 and CDR2 sequences are SGHAT and FQNNGV. Trimming at V came to 6 bases and at J to 5 bases, leaving 10 bases not matched to a gene. The length of the CDR3 is 15 residues. Here the CDR3 reads CASRTRDRGLDEQYF. As DNA, the CDR3 is TGTGCCAGCAGGACCCGGGACAGGGGTTTGGACGAGCAGTACTTC.

The chain employs TRBV7-9 and TRBJ2-1; unclear D gene. Germline CDR1 reads SEHNR; CDR2 reads FQNEAQ (reference sequence). The CDR3 spans 13 residues. V gave up 1 base and J gave up 9 bases, with 10 bases separating them. CDR3 protein: CASSLDRYREQFF. CDR3 bases: TGTGCCAGCAGCTTAGATAGGTACCGTGAGCAGTTCTTC.

V is TRBV7-9 and J is TRBJ2-2, with D tentatively TRBD2 (5 bases). The germline V gene encodes CDR1 SEHNR and CDR2 FQNEAQ (reference sequence). The CDR3 loop spans 14 amino acids. V was trimmed by 3 bases and J by 8 bases, leaving 13 bases between them. CDR3 nucleotide sequence: TGTGCCAGCAGCTTGGGAGTTCCCGTGGGGGAGCTGTTTTTT. Residues: CASSLGVPVGELFF. Filled out from reference TRBV7-9 and TRBJ2-2, the complete variable domain reads DTGVSQNPRHKITKRGQNVTFRCDPISEHNRLYWYRQTLGQGPEFLTYFQNEAQLEKSRLLSDRFSAERPKGSFSTLEIQRTEQGDSAMYLCASSLGVPVGELFFGEGSRLTVL.

This clone showed up just once. The J gene is TRBJ1-5, the V gene TRBV6-1; unclear D gene. Trimming took off 2 bases at V and 6 bases at J, with 20 bases between the two ends. Per germline, CDR1 MNHNS and CDR2 SASEGT. The CDR3 totals 17 residues. The CDR3 DNA sequence: TGTGCCAGCAGTGAACAGGTTTTCGGCTATGTTTTTCAGCCCCAGCATTTT. Translating gives CASSEQVFGYVFQPQHF.

The J gene is TRBJ2-7, the V gene TRBV4-1, with D unclear. Germline lookup yields CDR1 MGHRA and CDR2 YSYEKL. V lost 0 bases and J lost 3, with 12 bases in between. The CDR3 has 15 residues. CDR3 in amino acids: CASSQEYMLGYEQYF. The CDR3 bases are TGCGCCAGCAGCCAAGAATATATGCTTGGCTACGAGCAGTACTTC.

The gene calls are TRBV29-1 and TRBJ2-3; TRBD1 matches at 12 bases. The junction had 7 bases not matched to a gene; V was cut back by 3 bases and J by 0 bases. This CDR3 has 17 amino acids. The V gene's germline CDR1 is SQVTM and CDR2 ANQGSEA. The DNA of the CDR3 is TGCAGCGTTGATGGGACAGGGGGCGGGGGTAGCACAGATACGCAGTATTTT. It specifies CSVDGTGGGGSTDTQYF.

This chain joins TRBV9 and TRBJ1-2; 7 nucleotides match TRBD1. CDR1 and CDR2 (germline): SGDLS, YYNGEE. The CDR3 runs 12 residues. The trim removed 7 bases at V and 6 bases at J, leaving 6 bases unmatched. In nucleotides, the CDR3 is TGTGCCAGCTCACAGGGGAAGGATGGCTACACCTTC. The encoded protein is CASSQGKDGYTF.

The gene calls are TRBV9 and TRBJ2-7, with 13 bases lining up with TRBD2. Per the germline V gene, CDR1 is SGDLS and CDR2 is YYNGEE. Trimming took 2 bases from V and 7 from J; bases not matched to a gene: 3. CDR3 length equals 14 residues. CDR3 nucleotide sequence: TGTGCCAGCAGCGTGACTAGCGGGAGGAGGGAGCAGTACTTC. Its translation: CASSVTSGRREQYF.

The J gene is TRBJ1-1, the V gene TRBV11-1; no clear D. This CDR3 spans 14 amino acids. Germline CDR1 and CDR2: SGHAT and FQDESV (reference sequence). The ends were cut back, 1 base at V and 1 base at J, with 7 bases in the middle. The CDR3 DNA reads TGTGCCAGCAGCTTAGAGGGTGCGAACACTGAAGCTTTCTTT. This sequence encodes CASSLEGANTEAFF.

The V gene is TRBV15, the J gene TRBJ2-5; perhaps TRBD1 as D (6 bases). Germline V CDR1 and CDR2: LNHNV, YYDKDF (reference sequence). This CDR3 has 16 amino acids. Trimming took 0 bases from V and 4 from J, leaving 15 bases between them. CDR3 nucleotides: TGTGCCACCAGCAGAGAGGAAACAGGGTTTCGAGAGACCCAGTACTTC. Protein: CATSREETGFRETQYF.

This chain joins TRBV19 and TRBJ2-7, with a weak D call TRBD2 (5 bases). CDR3 length: 13 residues. The germline V and J ends were trimmed by 7 bases and 3 bases, with 13 bases remaining between them. Germline CDR1 is LNHDA and CDR2 is SQIVND (reference sequence). The CDR3 loop is CASTTRGGYEQYF. DNA of the CDR3: TGTGCCAGTACCACAAGAGGAGGCTACGAGCAGTACTTC. Together with reference TRBV19 and TRBJ2-7, the CDR3 gives the full variable domain: DGGITQSPKYLFRKEGQNVTLSCEQNLNHDAMYWYRQDPGQGLRLIYYSQIVNDFQKGDIAEGYSVSREKKESFPLTVTSAQKNPTAFYLCASTTRGGYEQYFGPGTRLTVT.

The V gene is TRBV27, the J gene TRBJ1-4; the D gene is possibly TRBD1 (5 bases). Germline V CDR1 and CDR2: MNHEY, SMNVEV (reference sequence). The V and J ends lost 5 bases and 7 bases respectively, with 17 bases between them. The CDR3 consists of 15 residues. CDR3 sequence: CASSLLGADFEKLFF. The DNA for the CDR3 is TGTGCCAGCAGTCTACTCGGGGCAGACTTTGAAAAACTGTTTTTT.

In its sample, this clone was seen once. This chain joins TRBV27 and TRBJ2-1; D remains ambiguous. CDR3 size: 14 residues. Germline assignment: CDR1 MNHEY and CDR2 SMNVEV (reference sequence). Trimming removed 7 bases at V and 0 bases at J, with 10 bases between. CDR3 residues: CASTTAFSYNEQFF. DNA of the CDR3: TGTGCCAGCACGACTGCCTTCTCCTACAATGAGCAGTTCTTC.

The chain uses TRBV2 and TRBJ1-1; 12 bases fit TRBD1. Germline V gene lookup returns CDR1 SNHLY and CDR2 FYNNEI. Trimming at V came to 9 bases and at J to 1 base, leaving 21 bases not matched to a gene. The CDR3 runs to 20 residues. The CDR3 loop reads CARHSTGTGGSVVRNTEAFF. In DNA form, the CDR3 reads TGTGCCAGACATTCAACCGGGACAGGGGGCTCTGTGGTCCGGAACACTGAAGCTTTCTTT.

CDR3 bases: TGTGCCAGCAGCTCCAACAGGCAAACTAGGGGTGAAAAACTGTTTTTT. Translated, it gives CASSSNRQTRGEKLFF. This chain joins TRBV11-2 and TRBJ1-4, with D possibly matching TRBD1 (5 bases). Looked up from germline, CDR1 is SGHAT and CDR2 is FQNNGV. V dropped 4 bases and J dropped 7 bases, with 19 bases sitting between them. There are 16 residues in the CDR3. The full variable domain, completed using reference TRBV11-2 and TRBJ1-4, is EAGVAQSPRYKIIEKRQSVAFWCNPISGHATLYWYQQILGQGPKLLIQFQNNGVVDDSQLPKDRFSAERLKGVDSTLKIQPAKLEDSAVYLCASSSNRQTRGEKLFFGSGTQLSVL.

The chain links TRBV7-3 to TRBJ2-2; D possibly uses TRBD1 or TRBD2 (5 bases each). From germline, CDR1 is SGHTA and CDR2 FQGTGA. The CDR3 runs to 14 residues. The ends were cut back, 4 bases at V and 4 bases at J, with 10 bases in the middle. For the CDR3, the DNA is TGTGCCAGCAGCTCCCAGGGACCCACCGGGGAGCTGTTTTTT. Translation gives CASSSQGPTGELFF.

Details on this clone: Other DNA sequences in the sample encode the same CDR3. CDR3 in amino acids: CAISEGSGNTIYF. The CDR3, as DNA: TGTGCCATCAGTGAGGGCTCTGGAAACACCATATATTTT. The chain combines TRBV10-3 with TRBJ1-3; D remains unclear. The CDR3 is 13 residues long. V was clipped by 2 bases and J by 0 bases, with 2 bases between them. CDR1 and CDR2 from the germline V gene are ENHRY and SYGVKD.

The gene calls are TRBV4-3 and TRBJ2-5; the match to TRBD2 covers 9 bases. The CDR3 contains 17 residues. Per the germline V gene, CDR1 is LGHNA and CDR2 is YSLEER. V lost 4 bases, J lost 4 bases, and 13 bases stayed unmatched. CDR3 sequence (DNA): TGCGCCAGCAGCCCAGACCCCCCGGGACTAGCCTCAGAGACCCAGTACTTC. This translates into CASSPDPPGLASETQYF.

The table lists this clone with a few counts. The chain is built from TRBV19 and TRBJ1-1, with a possible D match to TRBD1 (5 bases). The CDR3 runs to 14 residues. The V end was cut by 3 bases, the J end by 0 bases, with 8 bases between. Germline loops: CDR1 LNHDA, CDR2 SQIVND (reference sequence). CDR3 nucleotide sequence: TGTGCCAGTAGTATGGGGACGATGAACACTGAAGCTTTCTTT. Encoded protein: CASSMGTMNTEAFF.

In the case of this clone: Within the sample, other DNA sequences also encode this same CDR3. This sequence joins TRBV27 and TRBJ1-2; 11 nucleotides line up with TRBD1. CDR3 length equals 14 residues. Trimming removed 4 bases from V and 5 bases from J; junction bases left unmatched: 3. Germline loops: CDR1 MNHEY, CDR2 SMNVEV (reference sequence). CDR3 amino acids: CASSWTGGGYGYTF. DNA for the CDR3: TGTGCCAGCAGTTGGACAGGGGGCGGGTATGGCTACACCTTC.

The rearrangement joins TRBV7-2 to TRBJ2-7; D unclear. CDR1 SGHTA and CDR2 FQGNSA come from the germline V gene. The V end was cut by 1 base, the J end by 0 bases, with 10 bases between. The CDR3 has 15 residues. The CDR3 coding sequence is TGTGCCAGCAGCTTAGATGTGACGGTCTCCTACGAGCAGTACTTC. It is translated as CASSLDVTVSYEQYF.